Shown below are 10 T cell receptor beta chains from a single sample sequenced in a study of post-analysis software for immune sequencing data. Study findings and constraints: The study found TRBV5-6, TRBV5-1 and TRBV20-1 among 4 or 5 TRBV segments more frequent in patients than controls.

Which antigens these TCRs recognize remains unknown. Unique molecular identifiers were present in the TCR beta cDNA libraries. TCRdb reanalysed the PCR reads using MiXCR and keeps one entry per CDR3 protein. The table includes hundreds of thousands of distinct CDR3 sequences, more than 30% detected once. The sequenced sample was blood. These receptors all come from a girl aged 2 to 9 with multiple sclerosis.

This clonotype was observed a handful of times. V usage is TRBV19 and J usage is TRBJ2-1, with TRBD1 as a possible D gene (7 bases). The CDR3 loop spans 16 amino acids. Germline loops: CDR1 LNHDA, CDR2 SQIVND (reference sequence). V was pared by 2 bases and J by 2 bases, with 13 bases between. CDR3 region: CASSISRRGPYNEQFF. In DNA form, the CDR3 reads TGTGCCAGTAGTATAAGTAGGAGGGGGCCCTACAATGAGCAGTTCTTC.

This CDR3 reads CASSAIKNTEAFF. The CDR3 DNA reads TGTGCCAGCAGCGCTATTAAGAACACTGAAGCTTTCTTT. The chain joins TRBV11-2 to TRBJ1-1; D not certain. This CDR3 has 13 amino acids. V was clipped by 5 bases and J by 1 base, with 8 bases between them. Germline V gene data show CDR1 as SGHAT and CDR2 as FQNNGV.

This clonotype has just a few counts. The V gene is TRBV24-1, the J gene TRBJ2-7; tentative D call: TRBD1 (6 bases). CDR3 length equals 14 residues. V dropped 5 bases and J dropped 5 bases, with 15 bases sitting between them. Germline values: CDR1 KGHDR, CDR2 SFDVKD. The CDR3: CATSAGEEVDEQYF. CDR3 DNA sequence: TGTGCCACCAGTGCAGGGGAAGAGGTCGACGAGCAGTACTTC.

This sequence joins TRBV29-1 and TRBJ2-1; 9 bases line up with TRBD2. Germline lookup yields CDR1 SQVTM and CDR2 ANQGSEA. The CDR3 is made up of 15 amino acids. The ends lost 4 bases at V and 0 bases at J; junction bases unmatched: 4. This chain's CDR3 is CSVVRLAASYNEQFF. CDR3 coding DNA: TGCAGCGTTGTACGACTAGCGGCCTCCTACAATGAGCAGTTCTTC.

CDR3 residues: CASSLSWTNTDTQYF. The CDR3 DNA sequence: TGTGCCAGCAGTTTATCTTGGACAAACACAGATACGCAGTATTTT. The chain has TRBV27 and TRBJ2-3; D might be TRBD1 (5 bases). V was trimmed by 0 bases and J by 2 bases, leaving 9 bases between them. The CDR3 spans 15 residues. Looked up from germline, CDR1 is MNHEY and CDR2 is SMNVEV (reference sequence).

The V call is TRBV20-1, the J call TRBJ2-5; D is ambiguous. The CDR3 is made up of 15 amino acids. Trimming stripped 0 bases from V and 0 bases from J, with 11 bases between. From germline, CDR1 is DFQATT and CDR2 SNEGSKA (reference sequence). CDR3 DNA: TGCAGTGCTAGAGAAGAGGCCTGGAACCAAGAGACCCAGTACTTC. The encoded protein is CSAREEAWNQETQYF.

This clonotype was picked up a small number of times. V usage is TRBV7-2 and J usage is TRBJ1-5; the match to TRBD1 covers 9 bases. The junction had 8 bases not matched to a gene; V was cut back by 5 bases and J by 9 bases. CDR3 size: 14 residues. CDR1 and CDR2 from the germline V gene are SGHTA and FQGNSA. For the CDR3, the DNA is TGTGCCAGCAGCCCGGACAGGGGTGGCTGGCCCCAGCATTTT. Protein sequence: CASSPDRGGWPQHF.

This chain joins TRBV20-1 and TRBJ2-2; 15 positions match TRBD2. The CDR3 totals 14 residues. CDR1 is DFQATT and CDR2 is SNEGSKA in the germline V gene (reference sequence). V lost 5 bases and J lost 14; bases outside the gene matches: 9. The CDR3 sequence: CSARTGTSGGLLFF. In nucleotides, the CDR3 is TGCAGTGCTCGTACCGGGACTAGCGGGGGGTTACTGTTTTTT.

This clonotype was detected a few times. The chain is built from TRBV29-1 and TRBJ2-7, with D perhaps matching TRBD1 (5 bases). The CDR3 loop spans 18 amino acids. The germline V and J ends were trimmed by 1 base and 2 bases, with 24 bases remaining between them. CDR1 and CDR2 (germline): SQVTM, ANQGSEA. DNA for the CDR3: TGCAGCGTTGAAGCATCGTACGCCGGACAAGGGATCACCTACGAGCAGTACTTC. Encoded protein: CSVEASYAGQGITYEQYF.

The V and J genes are TRBV28 and TRBJ2-7; 14 bases are shared with TRBD2. CDR1 is MDHEN, CDR2 SYDVKM, per germline. V shed 6 bases, J shed 5 bases, and the junction held 6 bases outside the gene matches. The CDR3 sequence is 15 residues long. DNA for the CDR3: TGTGCCAGCAGGGCGGGACTAGCGGGAGCCCACGAGCAGTACTTC. It codes for CASRAGLAGAHEQYF.